This record concerns one TCR beta chain sequence. Antigen specificity is unknown. The CDR3 extends over 14 amino acids. Germline V gives CDR1 SEHNR, CDR2 FQNEAQ (reference sequence). Trimming removed 1 base from V and 7 bases from J, with 11 bases in between. This entry is derived from a study of CD8+ T cells in alopecia areata. Study findings and constraints: Tofacitinib significantly lowered scalp clonality and expanded CD8+ clones among the top 100. Higher clonality than in normal scalp was seen in lesional scalp, especially alopecia totalis/universalis.

As for treatment: oral pan-JAK inhibitor, 5-10 mg twice daily. Extraction and reverse transcription of RNA yielded cDNA as the sequencing template. Data came from immunoSEQ multiplex PCR; TCRdb stores just in-frame clones and leaves some out. Among approximately 280,000 clones listed, over 45% were seen once. This clonotype was obtained from a human donor with alopecia areata. The chain has TRBV7-9 and TRBJ1-5; a weak D match, TRBD1 (5 bases). The sample was CD4+ T cells sorted from blood, taken at week 24, from a patient treated with tofacitinib. CDR3 sequence: CASSLETVRQPQHF. DNA of the CDR3: TGTGCCAGCAGCTTAGAGACAGTCCGACAGCCCCAGCATTTT.